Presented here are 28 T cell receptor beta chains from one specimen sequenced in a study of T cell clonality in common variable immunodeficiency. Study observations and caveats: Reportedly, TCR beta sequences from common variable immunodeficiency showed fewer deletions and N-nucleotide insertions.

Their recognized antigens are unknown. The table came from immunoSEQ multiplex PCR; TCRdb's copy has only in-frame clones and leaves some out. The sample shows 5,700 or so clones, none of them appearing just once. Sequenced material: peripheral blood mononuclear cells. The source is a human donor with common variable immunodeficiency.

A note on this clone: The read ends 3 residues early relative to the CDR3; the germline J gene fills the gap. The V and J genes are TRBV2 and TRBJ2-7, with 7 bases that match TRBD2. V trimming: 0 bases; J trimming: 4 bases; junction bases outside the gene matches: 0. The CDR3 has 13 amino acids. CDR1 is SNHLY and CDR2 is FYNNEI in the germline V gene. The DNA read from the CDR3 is TGTGCCAGCAGTGAAGCGCGGGGGTACGAG. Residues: CASSEARGYE. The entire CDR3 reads CASSEARGYEQYF.

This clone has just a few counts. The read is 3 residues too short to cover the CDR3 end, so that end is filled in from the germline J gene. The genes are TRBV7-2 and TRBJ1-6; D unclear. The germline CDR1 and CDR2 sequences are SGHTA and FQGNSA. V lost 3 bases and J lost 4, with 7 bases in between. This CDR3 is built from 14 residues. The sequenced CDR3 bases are TGTGCCAGCAGCTTTAGCCAGTATAATTCACCC. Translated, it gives CASSFSQYNSP. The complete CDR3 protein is CASSFSQYNSPLHF.

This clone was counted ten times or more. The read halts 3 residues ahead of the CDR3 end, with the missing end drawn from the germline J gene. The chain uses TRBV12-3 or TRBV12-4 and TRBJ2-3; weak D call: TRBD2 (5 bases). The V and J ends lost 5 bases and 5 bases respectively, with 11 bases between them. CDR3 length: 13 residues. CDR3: CASSTLLEDTQYF. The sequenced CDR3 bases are TGTGCCAGCAGTACCTTACTAGAAGATACG.

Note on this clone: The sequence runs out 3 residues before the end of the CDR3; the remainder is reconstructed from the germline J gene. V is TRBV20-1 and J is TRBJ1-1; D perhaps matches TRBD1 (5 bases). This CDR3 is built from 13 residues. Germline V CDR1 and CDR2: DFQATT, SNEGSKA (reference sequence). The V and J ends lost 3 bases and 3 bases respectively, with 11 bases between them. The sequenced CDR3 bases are TGCAGTGCTAGTTATGGGGCCCACACTGAA. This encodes CSASYGAHTE. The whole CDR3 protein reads CSASYGAHTEAFF.

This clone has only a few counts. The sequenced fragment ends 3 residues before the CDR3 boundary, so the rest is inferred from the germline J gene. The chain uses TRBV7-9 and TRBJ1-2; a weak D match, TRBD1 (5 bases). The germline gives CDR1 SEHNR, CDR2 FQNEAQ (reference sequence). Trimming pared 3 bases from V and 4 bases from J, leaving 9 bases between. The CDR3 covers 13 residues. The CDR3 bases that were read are TGTGCCAGCAGCTTCGCACAGGTCTATGGC. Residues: CASSFAQVYG. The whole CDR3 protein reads CASSFAQVYGYTF.

CDR3 residues: CASSEGLAGDLYEQYF. The sequenced CDR3 bases are TGTGCCAGCAGTGAGGGACTAGCGGGAGACTTGTACGAG. The chain has TRBV6-1 and TRBJ2-7; TRBD2 aligns across 14 bases. The read stops 3 residues short of the end of the CDR3; the missing end is completed from the germline J gene. CDR3 length equals 16 residues. V gave up 3 bases and J gave up 4 bases; unmatched junction bases: 5. Germline V lookup: CDR1 MNHNS, CDR2 SASEGT.

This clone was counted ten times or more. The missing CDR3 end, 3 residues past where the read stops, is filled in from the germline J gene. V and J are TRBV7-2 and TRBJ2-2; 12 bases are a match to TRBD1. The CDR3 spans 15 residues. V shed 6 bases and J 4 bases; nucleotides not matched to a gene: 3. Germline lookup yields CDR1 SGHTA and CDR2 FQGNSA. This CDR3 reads CASRGTGGGTGELFF. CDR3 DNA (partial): TGTGCCAGCAGGGGGACAGGGGGCGGCACCGGGGAG.

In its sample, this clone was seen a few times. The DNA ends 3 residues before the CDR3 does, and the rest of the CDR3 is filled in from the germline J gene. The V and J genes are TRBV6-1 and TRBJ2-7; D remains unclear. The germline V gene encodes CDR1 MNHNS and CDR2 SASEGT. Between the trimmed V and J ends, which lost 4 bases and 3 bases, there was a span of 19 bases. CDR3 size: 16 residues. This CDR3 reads CASSASRRLSRYEQYF. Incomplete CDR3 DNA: TGTGCCAGCAGTGCGAGCAGGCGCCTAAGTCGCTACGAG.

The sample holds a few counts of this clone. Incomplete CDR3 DNA: TGTGCCAGCAGCGCGCGGACAGGCAATCAGCCC. Protein sequence: CASSARTGNQP. The full CDR3 reads CASSARTGNQPQHF. The rearrangement links TRBV7-2 to TRBJ1-5; D is perhaps TRBD1 (6 bases). The read is 3 residues too short to cover the CDR3 end, so that end is filled in from the germline J gene. V lost 5 bases, J lost 2 bases, and 10 bases lay in between. In germline, CDR1 is SGHTA, CDR2 FQGNSA. The CDR3 runs to 14 residues. Combining the CDR3 with reference TRBV7-2 and TRBJ1-5 gives the whole variable domain GAGVSQSPSNKVTEKGKDVELRCDPISGHTALYWYRQSLGQGLEFLIYFQGNSAPDKSGLPSDRFSAERTGGSVSTLTIQRTQQEDSAVYLCASSARTGNQPQHFGDGTRLSIL.

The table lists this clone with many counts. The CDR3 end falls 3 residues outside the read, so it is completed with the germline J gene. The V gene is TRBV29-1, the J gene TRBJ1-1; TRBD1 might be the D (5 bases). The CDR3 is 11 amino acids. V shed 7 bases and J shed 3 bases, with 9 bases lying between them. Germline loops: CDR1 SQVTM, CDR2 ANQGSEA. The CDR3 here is CSGGVDTEAFF. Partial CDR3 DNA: TGCAGCGGAGGGGTGGACACTGAA. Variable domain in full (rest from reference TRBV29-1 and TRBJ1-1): SAVISQKPSRDICQRGTSLTIQCQVDSQVTMMFWYRQQPGQSLTLIATANQGSEATYESGFVIDKFPISRPNLTFSTLTVSNMSPEDSSIYLCSGGVDTEAFFGQGTRLTVV.

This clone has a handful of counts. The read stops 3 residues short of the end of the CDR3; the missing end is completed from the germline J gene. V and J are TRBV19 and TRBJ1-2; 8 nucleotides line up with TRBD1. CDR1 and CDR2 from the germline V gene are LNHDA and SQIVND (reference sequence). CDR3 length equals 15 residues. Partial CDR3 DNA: TGTGCCAGTAGTATGAGAGGCAGGGGGCCTTGGGGC. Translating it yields CASSMRGRGPWG. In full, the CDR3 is CASSMRGRGPWGYTF. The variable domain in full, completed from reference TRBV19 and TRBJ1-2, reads DGGITQSPKYLFRKEGQNVTLSCEQNLNHDAMYWYRQDPGQGLRLIYYSQIVNDFQKGDIAEGYSVSREKKESFPLTVTSAQKNPTAFYLCASSMRGRGPWGYTFGSGTRLTVV.

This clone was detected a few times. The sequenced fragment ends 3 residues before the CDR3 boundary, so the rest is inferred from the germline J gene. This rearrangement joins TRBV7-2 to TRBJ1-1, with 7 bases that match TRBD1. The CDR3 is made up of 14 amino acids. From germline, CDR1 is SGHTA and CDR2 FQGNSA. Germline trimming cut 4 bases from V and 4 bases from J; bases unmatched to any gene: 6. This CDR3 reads CASSSHRGPTEAFF. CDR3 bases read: TGTGCCAGCAGCTCCCATAGGGGGCCCACTGAA.

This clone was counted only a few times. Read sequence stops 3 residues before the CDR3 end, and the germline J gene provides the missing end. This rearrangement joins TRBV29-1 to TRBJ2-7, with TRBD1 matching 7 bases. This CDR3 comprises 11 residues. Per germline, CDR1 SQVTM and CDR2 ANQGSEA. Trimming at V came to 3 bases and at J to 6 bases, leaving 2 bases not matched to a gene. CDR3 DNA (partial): TGCAGCGTTGATAGGGACAGCGAG. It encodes CSVDRDSE. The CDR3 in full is CSVDRDSEQYF.

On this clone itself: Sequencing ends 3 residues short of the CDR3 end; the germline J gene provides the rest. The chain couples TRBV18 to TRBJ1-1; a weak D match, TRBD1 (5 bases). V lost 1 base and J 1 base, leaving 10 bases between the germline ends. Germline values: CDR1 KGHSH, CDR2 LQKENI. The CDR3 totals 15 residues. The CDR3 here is CASSPRPGGNTEAFF. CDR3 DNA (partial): TGTGCCAGCTCACCACGGCCCGGGGGGAACACTGAA. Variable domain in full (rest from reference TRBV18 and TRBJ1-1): NAGVMQNPRHLVRRRGQEARLRCSPMKGHSHVYWYRQLPEEGLKFMVYLQKENIIDESGMPKERFSAEFPKEGPSILRIQQVVRGDSAAYFCASSPRPGGNTEAFFGQGTRLTVV.

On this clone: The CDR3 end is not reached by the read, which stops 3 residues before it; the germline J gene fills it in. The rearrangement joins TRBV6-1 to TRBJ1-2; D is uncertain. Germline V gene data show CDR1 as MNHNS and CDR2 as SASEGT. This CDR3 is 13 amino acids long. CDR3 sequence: CASSGFASLGYTF. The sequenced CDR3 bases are TGTGCCAGCAGTGGTTTTGCTAGCTTGGGC.

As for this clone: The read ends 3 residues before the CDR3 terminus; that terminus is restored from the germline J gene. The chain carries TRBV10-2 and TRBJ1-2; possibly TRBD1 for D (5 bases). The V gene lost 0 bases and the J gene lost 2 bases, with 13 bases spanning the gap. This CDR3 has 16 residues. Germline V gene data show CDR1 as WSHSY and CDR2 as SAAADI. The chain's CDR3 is CASSESGRVSNYGYTF. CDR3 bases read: TGCGCCAGCAGTGAGTCGGGCAGGGTATCAAACTATGGC.

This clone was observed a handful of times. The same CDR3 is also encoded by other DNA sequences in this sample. The sequenced part of the CDR3 DNA is TGTGCCAGCAGCCGGGGGTTGGGGGAGACC. Its translation: CASSRGLGET. The full-length CDR3 reads as CASSRGLGETQYF. The rearrangement uses TRBV7-2 and TRBJ2-5; perhaps TRBD2 as D (6 bases). The sequence runs out 3 residues before the end of the CDR3; the remainder is reconstructed from the germline J gene. The CDR3 consists of 13 residues. Deletions cut 5 bases from V and 5 bases from J, with 12 bases between. Germline CDR1 reads SGHTA; CDR2 reads FQGNSA.

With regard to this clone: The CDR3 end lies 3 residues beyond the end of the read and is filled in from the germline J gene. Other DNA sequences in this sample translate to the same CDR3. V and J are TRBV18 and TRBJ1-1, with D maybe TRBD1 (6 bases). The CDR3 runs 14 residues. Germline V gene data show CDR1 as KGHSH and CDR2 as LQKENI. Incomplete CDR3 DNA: TGTGCCAGCTCACCAAGCGGACAGCTGGCGGAA. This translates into CASSPSGQLAE. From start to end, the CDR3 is CASSPSGQLAEAFF.

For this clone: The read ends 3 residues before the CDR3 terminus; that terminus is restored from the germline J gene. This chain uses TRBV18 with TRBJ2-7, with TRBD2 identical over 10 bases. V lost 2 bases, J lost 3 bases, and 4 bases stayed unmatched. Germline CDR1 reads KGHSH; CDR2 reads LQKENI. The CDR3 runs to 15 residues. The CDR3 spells CASSPGASGSYEQYF. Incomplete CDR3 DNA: TGTGCCAGCTCACCAGGTGCTAGCGGGAGCTACGAG.

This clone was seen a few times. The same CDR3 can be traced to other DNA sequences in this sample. The DNA read from the CDR3 is TGCGCCAGCAGCTTGCGCGGGGAGAGCTACGAG. Translation: CASSLRGESYE. The entire CDR3 protein reads CASSLRGESYEQYF. The chain links TRBV5-1 to TRBJ2-7; possibly TRBD2 for D (6 bases). The read terminates 3 residues before the CDR3 end, so the remaining end is supplied by the germline J gene. Germline V CDR1 and CDR2: SGHRS, YFSETQ. Trimming cost V 1 base and J 3 bases, with 11 bases left between them. This CDR3 comprises 14 residues.

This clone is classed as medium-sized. CDR3 loop: CSAIAGVFTDTQYF. The DNA read from the CDR3 is TGCAGTGCAATAGCGGGAGTCTTCACAGATACG. J is TRBJ2-3 and V is TRBV20-1; 9 bases are a match to TRBD2. The observed sequence ends 3 residues before the CDR3 terminus, with the missing tail filled in from the germline J gene. The junction had 6 bases not matched to a gene; V was cut back by 6 bases and J by 2 bases. This CDR3 is built from 14 residues. Germline CDR1 reads DFQATT; CDR2 reads SNEGSKA (reference sequence).

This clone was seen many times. CDR3 DNA (partial): TGCAGCACTGAGGGGTGGATGAACACTGAA. Translation gives CSTEGWMNTE. The CDR3 in its entirety is CSTEGWMNTEAFF. The chain carries TRBV29-1 and TRBJ1-1, with a tentative D call TRBD1 (5 bases). The read ends 3 residues before the CDR3 terminus; that terminus is restored from the germline J gene. There are 13 residues in the CDR3. Looked up from germline, CDR1 is SQVTM and CDR2 is ANQGSEA. V lost 8 bases and J lost 0, with 13 bases in between.

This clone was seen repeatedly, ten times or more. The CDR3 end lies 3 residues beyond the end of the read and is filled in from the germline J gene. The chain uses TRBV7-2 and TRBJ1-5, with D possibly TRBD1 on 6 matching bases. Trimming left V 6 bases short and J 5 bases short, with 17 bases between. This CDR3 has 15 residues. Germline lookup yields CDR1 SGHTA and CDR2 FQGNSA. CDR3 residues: CASSPSTGPHQPQHF. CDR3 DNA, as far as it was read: TGTGCCAGCAGTCCGTCGACAGGTCCTCATCAGCCC.

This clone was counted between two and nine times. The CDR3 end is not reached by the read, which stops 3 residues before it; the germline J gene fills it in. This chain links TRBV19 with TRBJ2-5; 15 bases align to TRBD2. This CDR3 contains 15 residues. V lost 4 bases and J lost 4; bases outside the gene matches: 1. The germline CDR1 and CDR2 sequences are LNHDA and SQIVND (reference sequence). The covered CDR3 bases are TGTGCCAGTAGTAGGGGACTAGCGGGAGGAGAGACC. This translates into CASSRGLAGGET. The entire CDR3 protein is CASSRGLAGGETQYF.

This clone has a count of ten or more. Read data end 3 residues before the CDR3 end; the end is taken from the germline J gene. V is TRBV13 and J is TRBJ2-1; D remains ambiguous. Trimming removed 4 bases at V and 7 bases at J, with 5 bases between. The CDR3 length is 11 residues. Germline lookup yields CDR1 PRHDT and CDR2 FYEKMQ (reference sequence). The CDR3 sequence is CASSSSNEQFF. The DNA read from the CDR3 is TGTGCCAGCAGCTCCTCTAATGAG.

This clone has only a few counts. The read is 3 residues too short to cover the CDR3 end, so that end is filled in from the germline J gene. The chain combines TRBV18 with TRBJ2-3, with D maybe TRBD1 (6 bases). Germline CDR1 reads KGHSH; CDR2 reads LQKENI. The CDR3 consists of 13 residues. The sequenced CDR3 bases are TGTGCCAGCTCACCACTGACCGAGGGGGCG. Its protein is CASSPLTEGA. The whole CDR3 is CASSPLTEGAQYF.

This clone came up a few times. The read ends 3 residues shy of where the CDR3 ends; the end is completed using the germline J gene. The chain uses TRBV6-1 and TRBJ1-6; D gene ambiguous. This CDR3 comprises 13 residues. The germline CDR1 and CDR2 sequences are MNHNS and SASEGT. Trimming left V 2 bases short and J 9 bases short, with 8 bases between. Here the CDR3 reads CASSEPGSSPLHF. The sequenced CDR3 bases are TGTGCCAGCAGTGAACCGGGGAGTTCACCC.

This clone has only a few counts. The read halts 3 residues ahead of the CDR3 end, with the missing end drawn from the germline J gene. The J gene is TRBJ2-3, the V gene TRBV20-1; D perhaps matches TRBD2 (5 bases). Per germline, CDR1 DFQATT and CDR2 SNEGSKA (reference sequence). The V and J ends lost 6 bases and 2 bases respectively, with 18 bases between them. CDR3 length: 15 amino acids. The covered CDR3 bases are TGCAGTGCCGCCGACCGGAGAGGGTTCACAGATACG. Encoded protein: CSAADRRGFTDT. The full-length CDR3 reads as CSAADRRGFTDTQYF.